These 27 T cell receptor beta chains were all obtained from the same sample, sequenced in a study of blood T cell repertoires in COVID-19. Data came from immunoSEQ multiplex PCR; TCRdb stores just in-frame clones and leaves some out. The sample has over 200,000 clones, over 75% seen once. The sequenced material came from peripheral blood. All receptors derive from a man in his fifties with COVID-19, enrolled during active disease.

The chain employs TRBV28 and TRBJ1-5, with D possibly being TRBD1 (5 bases). CDR1 MDHEN and CDR2 SYDVKM come from the germline V gene. Deletions cut 5 bases from V and 5 bases from J, with 19 bases between. The length of the CDR3 is 16 residues. CDR3 sequence (DNA): TGTGCCAGCAGTCCCTACCTGGGGGGGAATGATCAGCCCCAGCATTTT. It yields the protein CASSPYLGGNDQPQHF.

J is TRBJ2-5 and V is TRBV5-4, with TRBD2 identical over 10 bases. The V gene end was trimmed by 2 bases and the J gene end by 1 base; junction bases not matched to a gene: 5. The germline V gene has CDR1 SGHNT and CDR2 YYREEE (reference sequence). This CDR3 is built from 16 residues. The CDR3 loop reads CASSFGSGGAQETQYF. In nucleotides, the CDR3 is TGTGCCAGCAGCTTCGGGAGCGGGGGGGCCCAAGAGACCCAGTACTTC.

The genes are TRBV20-1 and TRBJ1-5; 8 bases agree with TRBD1. Per germline, CDR1 DFQATT and CDR2 SNEGSKA (reference sequence). Unmatched junction bases numbered 10, after V lost 3 bases and J lost 3 bases. The length of the CDR3 is 16 residues. CDR3 sequence: CSASSFRTGNNQPQHF. The CDR3 region has the DNA TGCAGTGCTAGTTCTTTTCGGACAGGGAACAATCAGCCCCAGCATTTT.

The rearrangement links TRBV6-5 to TRBJ2-2; tentative D call: TRBD2 (5 bases). Trimming took 5 bases from V and 4 from J, leaving 11 bases between them. Germline CDR1 reads MNHEY; CDR2 reads SVGAGI. The CDR3 length is 14 residues. The CDR3 protein is CASSPGLATGELFF. The DNA for the CDR3 is TGTGCCAGCAGTCCAGGACTGGCCACCGGGGAGCTGTTTTTT.

The chain carries TRBV6-5 and TRBJ2-1; 12 bases line up with TRBD2. Trimming took 6 bases from V and 15 from J; bases not matched to a gene: 9. The CDR3 contains 13 residues. Germline CDR1 MNHEY, CDR2 SVGAGI. The CDR3 spells CASRTSGGGGWFF. The CDR3 DNA reads as TGTGCCAGCAGGACTAGCGGGGGAGGAGGGTGGTTCTTC.

This chain connects TRBV19 to TRBJ2-7, with a tentative D call TRBD1 (5 bases). CDR1 and CDR2 from the germline V gene are LNHDA and SQIVND (reference sequence). Trimming pared 5 bases from V and 4 bases from J, leaving 15 bases between. CDR3 size: 14 residues. DNA of the CDR3: TGTGCCAGTAGTTCTCAGGGCAATTTGTACGAGCAGTACTTC. It yields the protein CASSSQGNLYEQYF.

A remark on this clone: The same CDR3 is also encoded by other DNA sequences in this sample. V and J are TRBV11-2 and TRBJ2-1, with a possible D match to TRBD2 (6 bases). This CDR3 comprises 12 residues. CDR1 is SGHAT and CDR2 is FQNNGV in the germline V gene. V lost 1 base, J lost 9 bases, and 7 bases lay in between. The CDR3 DNA reads TGTGCCAGCAGCTTAGGGGGAGGTGAGCAGTTCTTC. Residues: CASSLGGGEQFF.

The rearrangement links TRBV7-3 to TRBJ2-3; the D gene is possibly TRBD2 (6 bases). The CDR3 is made up of 15 amino acids. Looked up from germline, CDR1 is SGHTA and CDR2 is FQGTGA. V lost 3 bases and J lost 2, with 12 bases in between. The CDR3 DNA is TGTGCCAGCAGCTTTGGACTAAAACTCACAGATACGCAGTATTTT. Protein sequence: CASSFGLKLTDTQYF.

V usage is TRBV28 and J usage is TRBJ1-2; possibly TRBD1 for D (5 bases). Germline CDR1 reads MDHEN; CDR2 reads SYDVKM. Trimming stripped 9 bases from V and 1 base from J, with 15 bases between. CDR3 length: 14 amino acids. This CDR3 is CASSNGGGNYGYTF. The CDR3 region has the DNA TGTGCCAGTTCTAACGGGGGGGGTAACTATGGCTACACCTTC.

Comments on this clone: This sample also contains other DNA sequences that code for the same CDR3. This chain links TRBV19 with TRBJ1-3, with 7 bases lining up with TRBD1. The ends lost 7 bases at V and 2 bases at J; junction bases unmatched: 5. This CDR3 region has 14 residues. Germline CDR1 LNHDA, CDR2 SQIVND (reference sequence). The CDR3 sequence is CASTRQGTGNTIYF. As DNA, the CDR3 is TGTGCCAGTACAAGACAGGGAACTGGAAACACCATATATTTT.

The gene calls are TRBV2 and TRBJ2-3, with D hard to call. Germline CDR1 SNHLY, CDR2 FYNNEI. V gave up 1 base and J gave up 2 bases, with 13 bases separating them. The CDR3 covers 16 residues. The CDR3 protein is CASSEVRSLVTDTQYF. The CDR3 DNA reads TGTGCCAGCAGTGAAGTTAGGAGTCTGGTCACAGATACGCAGTATTTT.

The CDR3 loop is CASSFGGNTEAFF. CDR3 bases: TGCGCCAGCAGCTTCGGCGGGAACACTGAAGCTTTCTTT. This chain links TRBV5-1 with TRBJ1-1; D remains unclear. The CDR3 runs to 13 residues. Trimming removed 2 bases from V and 1 base from J, with 6 bases in between. Germline V lookup: CDR1 SGHRS, CDR2 YFSETQ.

The rearrangement links TRBV4-1 to TRBJ1-1, with D uncertain. The CDR3 is made up of 14 amino acids. Trimming cost V 4 bases and J 1 base, with 10 bases left between them. Germline V lookup: CDR1 MGHRA, CDR2 YSYEKL. The CDR3 coding sequence is TGCGCCAGCAGCCCCGACACCCCGAACACTGAAGCTTTCTTT. The encoded protein is CASSPDTPNTEAFF.

The chain recombines TRBV5-1 with TRBJ2-1; TRBD1 agrees at 8 bases. J lost 1 base, V lost 0 bases, and 0 bases had no gene match. Germline CDR1 SGHRS, CDR2 YFSETQ. The CDR3 has 15 residues. In DNA, the CDR3 is TGCGCCAGCAGCTTGGACAGGGGGTCCTACAATGAGCAGTTCTTC. Its translation: CASSLDRGSYNEQFF.

The chain is built from TRBV2 and TRBJ1-5, with TRBD1 identical over 9 bases. CDR3 length equals 15 residues. CDR1 and CDR2 from the germline V gene are SNHLY and FYNNEI. After removal of 5 bases from V and 4 bases from J, the junction contained 6 bases not matched to a gene. CDR3 region: CASSTRTGVNQPQHF. In DNA form, the CDR3 reads TGTGCCAGCAGTACCCGGACAGGGGTAAATCAGCCCCAGCATTTT.

This clone was detected a few times. The chain combines TRBV5-4 with TRBJ1-6; 8 bases map to TRBD1. The germline V gene has CDR1 SGHNT and CDR2 YYREEE (reference sequence). The trim removed 4 bases at V and 7 bases at J, leaving 4 bases unmatched. The CDR3 has 14 amino acids. DNA of the CDR3: TGTGCCAGCAGCCTGGACAGGGTGAATTCACCCCTCCACTTT. Residues: CASSLDRVNSPLHF.

The V and J genes are TRBV5-1 and TRBJ1-1; D call uncertain. The ends were cut back, 0 bases at V and 2 bases at J, with 11 bases in the middle. Per germline, CDR1 SGHRS and CDR2 YFSETQ. This CDR3 is 15 amino acids long. The CDR3 here is CASSLVLSGNTEAFF. The CDR3 bases are TGCGCCAGCAGCTTGGTTCTCTCGGGAAACACTGAAGCTTTCTTT.

Concerning this clone: Distinct nucleotide sequences in the sample also encode this CDR3. The chain recombines TRBV28 with TRBJ1-4, with 8 bases that match TRBD1. V was clipped by 6 bases and J by 2 bases; unmatched bases: 2. Germline V gene lookup returns CDR1 MDHEN and CDR2 SYDVKM. The CDR3 sequence is 14 residues long. DNA of the CDR3: TGTGCCAGCAGCAGACAGGGGACTAATGAAAAACTGTTTTTT. Its protein is CASSRQGTNEKLFF.

The chain joins TRBV9 to TRBJ2-3; 8 bases are a match to TRBD2. Germline V lookup: CDR1 SGDLS, CDR2 YYNGEE. There are 15 residues in the CDR3. V lost 4 bases and J lost 7; bases outside the gene matches: 11. The CDR3 loop is CASSPGTRMVNTQYF. CDR3 nucleotides: TGTGCCAGCAGCCCCGGGACTAGGATGGTGAATACGCAGTATTTT.

The chain combines TRBV4-1 with TRBJ2-3, with 11 bases fitting TRBD2. The CDR3 is made up of 19 amino acids. The junction had 8 bases not matched to a gene; V was cut back by 0 bases and J by 0 bases. The germline V gene encodes CDR1 MGHRA and CDR2 YSYEKL. The CDR3 protein is CASSQDSTSGGGSTDTQYF. The CDR3 region has the DNA TGCGCCAGCAGCCAAGATAGCACTAGCGGGGGCGGAAGCACAGATACGCAGTATTTT.

J is TRBJ1-1 and V is TRBV18; D might be TRBD1 (5 bases). The germline CDR1 and CDR2 sequences are KGHSH and LQKENI. There are 13 residues in the CDR3. With 5 bases removed from V and 2 bases from J, the gap between germline ends came to 9 bases. CDR3: CASSRGINTEAFF. DNA for the CDR3: TGTGCCAGCTCAAGGGGAATCAACACTGAAGCTTTCTTT. Complete variable domain (other parts from reference TRBV18 and TRBJ1-1): NAGVMQNPRHLVRRRGQEARLRCSPMKGHSHVYWYRQLPEEGLKFMVYLQKENIIDESGMPKERFSAEFPKEGPSILRIQQVVRGDSAAYFCASSRGINTEAFFGQGTRLTVV.

This sequence joins TRBV6-5 and TRBJ2-5; D is possibly TRBD1 (5 bases). Germline CDR1 MNHEY, CDR2 SVGAGI. CDR3 length: 15 residues. Trimming took 6 bases from V and 4 from J, leaving 18 bases between them. This chain's CDR3 is CASRGSSGYGETQYF. The CDR3 DNA is TGTGCCAGCAGGGGCAGTTCAGGGTACGGAGAGACCCAGTACTTC.

The V gene is TRBV18, the J gene TRBJ2-7, with 8 positions matching TRBD1. The J segment lost 5 bases and the V segment lost 0 bases, leaving 6 bases of the junction unmatched. CDR1 KGHSH and CDR2 LQKENI come from the germline V gene. The CDR3 has 15 residues. The DNA of the CDR3 is TGTGCCAGCTCACCACCCGGACAGGGAATTGACGAGCAGTACTTC. As protein: CASSPPGQGIDEQYF.

This sequence joins TRBV19 and TRBJ2-5; 8 nucleotides match TRBD2. CDR1 and CDR2 from the germline V gene are LNHDA and SQIVND (reference sequence). V shed 7 bases and J 5 bases; nucleotides not matched to a gene: 9. CDR3 length equals 14 residues. This CDR3 is CASKGLGIWETQYF. The CDR3 DNA reads TGTGCCAGTAAGGGACTAGGAATTTGGGAGACCCAGTACTTC.

This chain uses TRBV24-1 with TRBJ2-3; weak D call: TRBD1 (7 bases). Germline V CDR1 and CDR2: KGHDR, SFDVKD. Trimming left V 3 bases short and J 5 bases short, with 23 bases between. This CDR3 contains 18 residues. The CDR3 DNA reads TGTGCCACCAGTGATCAAGGAGGGGGCCAGTTCACGTTAGATACGCAGTATTTT. Translation gives CATSDQGGGQFTLDTQYF.

The genes are TRBV18 and TRBJ1-1, with TRBD1 matching 7 bases. The CDR3 has 16 amino acids. CDR1 is KGHSH, CDR2 LQKENI, per germline. The trim removed 0 bases at V and 0 bases at J, leaving 4 bases unmatched. DNA of the CDR3: TGTGCCAGCTCACCACCGGGACAGTTCATGAACACTGAAGCTTTCTTT. Its translation is CASSPPGQFMNTEAFF.

In its sample, this clone was seen once. The rearrangement uses TRBV10-3 and TRBJ2-1, with 16 bases that match TRBD2. The CDR3 length is 20 residues. The trim removed 5 bases at V and 4 bases at J, leaving 14 bases unmatched. Germline assignment: CDR1 ENHRY and CDR2 SYGVKD. The CDR3 is CAISLIPGLAGGPGYNEQFF. Here the CDR3 DNA reads TGTGCCATCAGTCTAATACCGGGACTAGCGGGAGGGCCGGGGTACAATGAGCAGTTCTTC.